The 8 T cell receptor beta chains in this list originate from one sample, sequenced in a study of cytomegalovirus exposure and HLA in healthy donors. PCR amplification relied on 60 Vbeta primers (plus 13 Jbeta primers). Assay: immunoSEQ multiplex PCR; the TCRdb copy retains only in-frame clones and omits some. The table shows over 150,000 clones, with around 82% occurring only once. Specimen: PBMCs. The receptors come from a boy between 2 and 10 years old in good health and CMV-seronegative.

The rearrangement uses TRBV28 and TRBJ1-1; 8 bases align to TRBD1. CDR3 size: 13 residues. V lost 9 bases to trimming and J lost 11 bases; unmatched junction nucleotides: 14. The germline gives CDR1 MDHEN, CDR2 SYDVKM. The CDR3 protein is CASLVSDRAVAFF. CDR3 DNA sequence: TGTGCCAGTTTAGTTTCGGACAGGGCCGTGGCTTTCTTT.

The chain couples TRBV11-2 to TRBJ1-1, with 7 nucleotides matching TRBD1. The CDR3 runs 17 residues. V lost 4 bases, J lost 6 bases, and 17 bases stayed unmatched. The germline V gene encodes CDR1 SGHAT and CDR2 FQNNGV. The DNA of the CDR3 is TGTGCCAGCAGCTCGGAGACAGGGAGGAATTCGGCCTCTGAAGCTTTCTTT. Translated, it gives CASSSETGRNSASEAFF.

This chain joins TRBV27 and TRBJ2-1; 12 bases map to TRBD1. This CDR3 is 14 amino acids long. After removal of 6 bases from V and 7 bases from J, the junction contained 4 bases not matched to a gene. Germline-derived CDR1 and CDR2 are MNHEY and SMNVEV (reference sequence). The CDR3 protein is CASRGQGATNEQFF. The CDR3 DNA follows: TGTGCCAGCAGGGGACAGGGGGCTACTAATGAGCAGTTCTTC.

This clone was counted between two and nine times. The CDR3 DNA reads TGTGCCAGCAGGTTACTCCGGGACTTCCCACGGTCGTACTTC. Translated, it gives CASRLLRDFPRSYF. The chain recombines TRBV11-2 with TRBJ2-7, with D maybe TRBD2 (6 bases). The CDR3 totals 14 residues. Germline-derived CDR1 and CDR2 are SGHAT and FQNNGV. Trimming removed 6 bases from V and 12 bases from J, with 24 bases in between.

The chain couples TRBV7-6 to TRBJ2-3; TRBD2 matches 15 bases. Trimming removed 4 bases from V and 1 base from J; junction bases left unmatched: 12. The CDR3 length is 20 residues. Germline CDR1 reads SGHVS; CDR2 reads FNYEAQ. The CDR3: CASSSRGLAGGVGGTDTQYF. In DNA, the CDR3 is TGTGCCAGCAGCTCGAGGGGACTAGCGGGAGGCGTAGGGGGCACAGATACGCAGTATTTT.

The rearrangement links TRBV5-4 to TRBJ2-6, with D uncertain. Trimming pared 2 bases from V and 4 bases from J, leaving 7 bases between. CDR3 length: 14 amino acids. CDR1 is SGHNT, CDR2 YYREEE, per germline (reference sequence). The CDR3 spells CASSFTLGANVLTF. The CDR3 DNA reads TGTGCCAGCAGCTTTACTCTGGGGGCCAACGTCCTGACTTTC. Together with reference TRBV5-4 and TRBJ2-6, the CDR3 gives the full variable domain: ETGVTQSPTHLIKTRGQQVTLRCSSQSGHNTVSWYQQALGQGPQFIFQYYREEENGRGNFPPRFSGLQFPNYSSELNVNALELDDSALYLCASSFTLGANVLTFGAGSRLTVL.

The chain carries TRBV9 and TRBJ2-3, with a tentative D call TRBD2 (7 bases). Germline V gives CDR1 SGDLS, CDR2 YYNGEE. The CDR3 is 16 amino acids. V shed 3 bases and J shed 2 bases, with 16 bases lying between them. CDR3 in amino acids: CASSEGGRISTDTQYF. DNA of the CDR3: TGTGCCAGCAGCGAGGGGGGGCGAATCTCCACAGATACGCAGTATTTT.

The chain has TRBV5-1 and TRBJ2-7; 7 nucleotides match TRBD1. V gave up 3 bases and J gave up 3 bases; unmatched junction bases: 12. CDR3 length: 16 residues. CDR1 and CDR2 (germline): SGHRS, YFSETQ. The CDR3 is CASSSKTGTEIYEQYF. CDR3 coding DNA: TGCGCCAGCAGCTCAAAAACCGGGACAGAAATCTACGAGCAGTACTTC.